What follows are 8 T cell receptor beta chains derived from one specimen sequenced in a study of blood T cell repertoires in COVID-19. The data were produced by immunoSEQ multiplex PCR, yet TCRdb's version contains in-frame clones alone and is incomplete. This table holds some 64,000 clones, around nine tenths found once. Sequencing was carried out using peripheral blood. Receptor source: an older man with acute or convalescent COVID-19.

The rearrangement links TRBV5-1 to TRBJ1-2; 10 bases line up with TRBD1. The V and J ends lost 1 base and 8 bases, in that order; junction bases with no gene match: 8. The length of the CDR3 is 15 residues. Per germline, CDR1 SGHRS and CDR2 YFSETQ. CDR3 coding DNA: TGCGCCAGCAGCTTGACCCCGGGACAGGGGACCGGCTACACCTTC. This sequence encodes CASSLTPGQGTGYTF.

This chain uses TRBV19 with TRBJ2-1, with D maybe TRBD2 (6 bases). Trimming took 8 bases from V and 10 from J, leaving 15 bases between them. CDR3 length equals 12 residues. CDR1 is LNHDA, CDR2 SQIVND, per germline (reference sequence). As DNA, the CDR3 is TGTGCCAGTTCCACGGGAGTCCGAGAGCAGTTCTTC. This sequence encodes CASSTGVREQFF.

This chain connects TRBV4-1 to TRBJ2-5, with 8 bases identical to TRBD1. Germline assignment: CDR1 MGHRA and CDR2 YSYEKL. The CDR3 totals 14 residues. V shed 1 base, J shed 9 bases, and the junction held 7 bases outside the gene matches. CDR3: CASSQGGQALSQYF. CDR3 nucleotides: TGCGCCAGCAGCCAAGGGGGACAGGCCTTGTCCCAGTACTTC.

V and J are TRBV27 and TRBJ2-7, with D perhaps TRBD2 (6 bases). Per the germline V gene, CDR1 is MNHEY and CDR2 is SMNVEV (reference sequence). Trimming shortened V by 5 bases and J by 6 bases, and 23 bases separated the two germline ends. CDR3 size: 16 residues. The CDR3 bases are TGTGCCAGCAGTCCTCTCCCGAGCTTTAAGGGACTCGAGCAGTACTTC. As protein: CASSPLPSFKGLEQYF.

This chain joins TRBV30 and TRBJ2-7, with D maybe TRBD2 (6 bases). The CDR3 totals 13 residues. In germline, CDR1 is GTSNPN, CDR2 SVGIG (reference sequence). The ends were cut back, 8 bases at V and 3 bases at J, with 17 bases in the middle. DNA of the CDR3: TGTGCCCTCTCTGTCGGGGGAATCTACGAGCAGTACTTC. It is translated as CALSVGGIYEQYF.

The table lists this clone with a count of one. J is TRBJ2-7 and V is TRBV10-1; TRBD2 agrees at 12 bases. V lost 6 bases and J lost 1; bases outside the gene matches: 22. CDR1 and CDR2 (germline): WNHNN, SYGVQD (reference sequence). This CDR3 is 21 amino acids long. The CDR3 here is CASRKGKGLAGLQDLSYEQYF. For the CDR3, the DNA is TGCGCCAGCAGGAAAGGAAAAGGACTAGCGGGGTTGCAGGATCTATCCTACGAGCAGTACTTC.

Here the CDR3 DNA reads TGTGCCAGCAGCCCGGGGACAGGGGTGTTGGAGACCCAGTACTTC. This gives the protein CASSPGTGVLETQYF. The rearrangement uses TRBV7-8 and TRBJ2-5; 10 bases are a match to TRBD1. The CDR3 contains 15 residues. Per germline, CDR1 SGHVS and CDR2 FQNEAQ. Losses at the gene ends were 5 bases for V and 5 bases for J; bases not matched to a gene: 8.

V usage is TRBV7-8 and J usage is TRBJ1-2; D not certain. V lost 2 bases, J lost 1 base, and 11 bases lay in between. Per germline, CDR1 SGHVS and CDR2 FQNEAQ. The CDR3 spans 15 residues. The CDR3 here is CASSLLSGHNYGYTF. CDR3 nucleotide sequence: TGTGCCAGCAGCTTATTGTCAGGCCATAACTATGGCTACACCTTC.